This T cell receptor (beta chain) derives from a study of CD8 T cells in Susac syndrome. Reverse transcription used roughly 0.5 to 1 ug RNA and random hexamers. Across 54 Vbeta and 13 Jbeta, TCR beta CDR3 was amplified with immunoSEQ multiplex PCR. MiXCR, run by TCRdb on the immunoSEQ multiplex PCR reads, gives a single entry per CDR3 protein. The profile shows about 300,000 distinct CDR3 sequences, about 89% of them singletons. Germline CDR1 reads MNHEY; CDR2 reads SVGEGT. The V end lost 6 bases, the J end lost 5 bases, and 13 bases lay between the germline ends. The CDR3 is made up of 14 amino acids. TEMRA cells were FACS-enriched, and CD8+ and CD4+ T cells were isolated negatively.

The genes are TRBV6-2 or TRBV6-3 and TRBJ1-4; D not certain. Material: CD8+ T cells from PBMCs. The sequence derives from a human donor with multiple sclerosis. The CDR3 sequence is CASRPQRSNEKLFF. The CDR3 DNA reads TGTGCCAGCAGACCACAGCGCTCCAATGAAAAACTGTTTTTT.